This T cell receptor (beta chain) was retrieved from a study of blood T cell repertoires in COVID-19. For the study at large: Samples taken during acute and convalescent COVID-19 were collected in the United States, Italy and Spain.

This clone turned up a few times. Under the authors' procedure: Estimation of nucleated cell counts was performed using reference gene primer amplification. Libraries were prepared by immunoSEQ multiplex PCR; TCRdb keeps only in-frame clonotypes and omits some of them. Clonal size and the V and J genes are those of that table, whereas D and trimming came from the DNA. The data hold roughly 130,000 clones, with roughly 77% observed a single time. This CDR3 is 12 amino acids long. Trimming stripped 1 base from V and 6 bases from J, with 6 bases between. Germline CDR1 is MNHEY and CDR2 is SVGEGT. The sequence derives from a woman in her 70s with COVID-19, enrolled during active disease. The chain is built from TRBV6-2 or TRBV6-3 and TRBJ1-1; D perhaps matches TRBD1 (6 bases). The sample taken for sequencing was peripheral blood. The CDR3 sequence: CASSYWTAEAFF. CDR3 in DNA: TGTGCCAGCAGTTACTGGACAGCTGAAGCTTTCTTT.